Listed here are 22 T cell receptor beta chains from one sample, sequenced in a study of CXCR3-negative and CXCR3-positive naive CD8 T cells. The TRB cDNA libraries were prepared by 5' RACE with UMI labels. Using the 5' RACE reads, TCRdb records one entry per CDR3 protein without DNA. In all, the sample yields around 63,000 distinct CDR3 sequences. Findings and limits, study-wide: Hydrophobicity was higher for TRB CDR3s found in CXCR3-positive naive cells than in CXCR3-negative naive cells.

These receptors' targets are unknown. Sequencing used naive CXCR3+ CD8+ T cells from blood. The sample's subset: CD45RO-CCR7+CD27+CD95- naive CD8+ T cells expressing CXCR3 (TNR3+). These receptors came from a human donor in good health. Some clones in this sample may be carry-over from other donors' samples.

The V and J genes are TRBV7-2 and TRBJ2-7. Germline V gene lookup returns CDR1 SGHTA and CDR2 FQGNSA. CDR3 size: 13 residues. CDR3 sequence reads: CASSLGNSYEQYF. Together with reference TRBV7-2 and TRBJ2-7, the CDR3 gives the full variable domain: GAGVSQSPSNKVTEKGKDVELRCDPISGHTALYWYRQSLGQGLEFLIYFQGNSAPDKSGLPSDRFSAERTGGSVSTLTIQRTQQEDSAVYLCASSLGNSYEQYFGPGTRLTVT.

CDR3 region: CASTPLDRADDVETQYF. V is TRBV2 and J is TRBJ2-5; TCRdb's D gene call, TRBD1, goes unchecked for lack of DNA. Germline loops: CDR1 SNHLY, CDR2 FYNNEI. The CDR3 extends over 17 amino acids.

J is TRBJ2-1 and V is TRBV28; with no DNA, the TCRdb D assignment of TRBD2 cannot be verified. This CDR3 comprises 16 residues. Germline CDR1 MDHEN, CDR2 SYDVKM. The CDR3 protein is CASSFHYRDFYNEQFF.

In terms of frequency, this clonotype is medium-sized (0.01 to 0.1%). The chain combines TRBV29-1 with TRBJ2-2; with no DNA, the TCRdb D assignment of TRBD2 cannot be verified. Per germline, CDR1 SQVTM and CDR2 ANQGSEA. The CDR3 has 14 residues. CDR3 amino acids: CSGRRGQDTGELFF.

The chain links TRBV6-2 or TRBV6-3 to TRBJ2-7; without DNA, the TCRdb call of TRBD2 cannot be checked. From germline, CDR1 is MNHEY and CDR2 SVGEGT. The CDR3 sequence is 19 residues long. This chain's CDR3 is CASSYYAGRQGGSAYEQYF.

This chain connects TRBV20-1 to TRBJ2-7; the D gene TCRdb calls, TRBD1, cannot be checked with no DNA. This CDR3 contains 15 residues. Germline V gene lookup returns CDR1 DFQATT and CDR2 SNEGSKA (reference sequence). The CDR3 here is CSALMQGPLVYEQYF.

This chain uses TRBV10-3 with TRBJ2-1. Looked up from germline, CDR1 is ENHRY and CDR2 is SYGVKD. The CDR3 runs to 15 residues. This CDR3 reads CAISVPGSPYNEQFF.

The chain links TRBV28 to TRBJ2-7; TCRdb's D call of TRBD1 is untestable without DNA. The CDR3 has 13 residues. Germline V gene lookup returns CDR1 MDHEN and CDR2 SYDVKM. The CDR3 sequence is CASMGQASYEQYF.

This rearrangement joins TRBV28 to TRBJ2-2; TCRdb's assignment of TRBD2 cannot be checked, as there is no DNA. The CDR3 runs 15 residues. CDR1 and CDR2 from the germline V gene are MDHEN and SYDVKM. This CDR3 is CASSLLAGEAGELFF.

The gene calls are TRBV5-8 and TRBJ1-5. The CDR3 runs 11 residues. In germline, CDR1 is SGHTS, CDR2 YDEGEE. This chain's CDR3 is CASSPYQPQHF. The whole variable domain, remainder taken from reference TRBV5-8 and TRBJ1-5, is EAGVTQSPTHLIKTRGQQATLRCSPISGHTSVYWYQQALGLGLQFLLWYDEGEERNRGNFPPRFSGRQFPNYSSELNVNALELEDSALYLCASSPYQPQHFGDGTRLSIL.

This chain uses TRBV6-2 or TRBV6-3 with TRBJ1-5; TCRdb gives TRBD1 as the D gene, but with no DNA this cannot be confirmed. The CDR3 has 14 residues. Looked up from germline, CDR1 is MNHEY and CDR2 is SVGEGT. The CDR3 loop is CASSYGASNQPQHF.

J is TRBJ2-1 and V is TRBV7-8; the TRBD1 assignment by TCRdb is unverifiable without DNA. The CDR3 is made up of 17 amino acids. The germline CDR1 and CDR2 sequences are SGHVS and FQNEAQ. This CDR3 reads CASSLGSVAGATLEQFF.

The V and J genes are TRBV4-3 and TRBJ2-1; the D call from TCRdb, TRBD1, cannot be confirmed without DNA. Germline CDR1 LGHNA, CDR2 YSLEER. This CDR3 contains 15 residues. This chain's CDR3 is CASSHDRGAYNEQFF.

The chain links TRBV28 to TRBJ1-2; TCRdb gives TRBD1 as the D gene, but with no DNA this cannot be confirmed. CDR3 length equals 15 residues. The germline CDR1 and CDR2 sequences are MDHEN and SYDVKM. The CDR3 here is CASRLRTGVRFGYTF.

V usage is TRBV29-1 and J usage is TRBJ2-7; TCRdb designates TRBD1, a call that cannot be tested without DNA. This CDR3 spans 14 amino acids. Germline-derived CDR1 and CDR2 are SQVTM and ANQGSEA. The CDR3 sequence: CSVVLRGSGYEQYF.

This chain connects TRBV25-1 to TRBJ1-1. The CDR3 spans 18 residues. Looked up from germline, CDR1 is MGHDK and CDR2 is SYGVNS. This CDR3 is CASSEFGASGFMNTEAFF.

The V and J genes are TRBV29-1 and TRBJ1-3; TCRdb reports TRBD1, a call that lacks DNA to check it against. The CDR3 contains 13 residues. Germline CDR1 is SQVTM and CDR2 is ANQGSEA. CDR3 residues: CSARDRVKNTIYF.

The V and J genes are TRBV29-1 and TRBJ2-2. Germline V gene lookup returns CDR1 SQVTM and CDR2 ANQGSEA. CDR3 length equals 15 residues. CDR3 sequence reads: CSVESGSTNTGELFF.

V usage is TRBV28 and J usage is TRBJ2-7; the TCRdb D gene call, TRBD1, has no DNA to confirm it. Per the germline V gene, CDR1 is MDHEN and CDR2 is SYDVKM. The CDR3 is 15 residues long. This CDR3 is CASSLDRETYAEQYF.

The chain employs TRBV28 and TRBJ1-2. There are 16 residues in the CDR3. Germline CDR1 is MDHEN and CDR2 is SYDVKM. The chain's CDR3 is CASSLPYLQPNYGYTF.

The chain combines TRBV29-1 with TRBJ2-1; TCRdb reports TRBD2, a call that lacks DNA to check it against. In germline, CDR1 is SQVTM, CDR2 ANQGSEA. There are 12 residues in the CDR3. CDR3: CSVYAGGQEQFF.

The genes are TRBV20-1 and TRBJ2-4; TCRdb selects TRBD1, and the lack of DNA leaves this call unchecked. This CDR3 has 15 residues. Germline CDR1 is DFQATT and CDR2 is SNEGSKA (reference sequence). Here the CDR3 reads CSARPPGTAENIQYF.